Presented here are 29 T cell receptor beta chains from one specimen sequenced in a study of blood T cell repertoires in COVID-19. Measured with immunoSEQ multiplex PCR; TCRdb has only the in-frame clones, and not every one. This sample carries approximately 100,000 clones, approximately 87% of them seen once, and the ten largest clones take roughly 18%. Sequencing was performed on peripheral blood. All receptors come from a woman aged 60-70 years with acute or convalescent COVID-19.

This chain links TRBV3-1 (or the pseudogene TRBV3-2) with TRBJ2-1; 7 positions agree with TRBD1. Germline CDR1 LGHDT, CDR2 YNNKEL (reference sequence). The CDR3 totals 15 residues. The ends lost 4 bases at V and 4 bases at J; junction bases unmatched: 7. CDR3 sequence (DNA): TGTGCCAGCAGCCCGGGACAGAGACGTTACAATGAGCAGTTCTTC. Translation gives CASSPGQRRYNEQFF.

V and J are TRBV29-1 and TRBJ1-6; no clear D. Trimming left V 6 bases short and J 7 bases short, with 19 bases between. Per the germline V gene, CDR1 is SQVTM and CDR2 is ANQGSEA. The CDR3 sequence is 15 residues long. The CDR3 loop reads CSVLTRRRGNSPLHF. The CDR3 DNA reads as TGCAGCGTGCTAACAAGGCGCCGGGGAAATTCACCCCTCCACTTT.

The chain combines TRBV18 with TRBJ2-1; 12 nucleotides match TRBD2. V dropped 1 base and J dropped 9; count of bases not matched to a gene: 16. Germline V CDR1 and CDR2: KGHSH, LQKENI. This CDR3 has 19 amino acids. CDR3 DNA: TGTGCCAGCTCACCACTCTCTAGCGGGGGGGCCTTAACTCGCGGTGAGCAGTTCTTC. The encoded protein is CASSPLSSGGALTRGEQFF. Full variable domain (remainder filled in from reference TRBV18 and TRBJ2-1): NAGVMQNPRHLVRRRGQEARLRCSPMKGHSHVYWYRQLPEEGLKFMVYLQKENIIDESGMPKERFSAEFPKEGPSILRIQQVVRGDSAAYFCASSPLSSGGALTRGEQFFGPGTRLTVL.

This chain joins TRBV27 and TRBJ2-2, with TRBD2 matching 15 bases. CDR3 length equals 18 residues. V dropped 5 bases and J dropped 4; count of bases not matched to a gene: 8. Germline CDR1 MNHEY, CDR2 SMNVEV (reference sequence). The CDR3 reads CASSLPGLAGGSTGELFF. The CDR3 nucleotides read TGTGCCAGCAGTCTCCCGGGACTAGCGGGAGGCAGCACCGGGGAGCTGTTTTTT.

The rearrangement joins TRBV7-9 to TRBJ2-1; possibly TRBD2 for D (5 bases). This CDR3 contains 13 residues. Trimming removed 4 bases from V and 8 bases from J, with 12 bases in between. Germline CDR1 reads SEHNR; CDR2 reads FQNEAQ (reference sequence). The CDR3 loop reads CASSYGEIYEQFF. In nucleotides, the CDR3 is TGTGCCAGCAGCTACGGGGAGATCTATGAGCAGTTCTTC.

This sequence joins TRBV7-3 and TRBJ2-3; 9 nucleotides line up with TRBD2. Germline CDR1 and CDR2: SGHTA and FQGTGA. This CDR3 is 16 amino acids long. V lost 5 bases and J lost 1; bases outside the gene matches: 7. The CDR3 loop is CASSPQSGGRTDTQYF. The CDR3 DNA reads as TGTGCCAGCAGCCCTCAAAGCGGGGGGCGCACAGATACGCAGTATTTT.

The chain has TRBV6-5 and TRBJ2-7, with TRBD1 matching 8 bases. Per germline, CDR1 MNHEY and CDR2 SVGAGI. The CDR3 contains 15 residues. The V gene end was trimmed by 8 bases and the J gene end by 5 bases; junction bases not matched to a gene: 14. As DNA, the CDR3 is TGTGCCAGCCCGAATGGGACAGGAGACTTACACGAGCAGTACTTC. Protein sequence: CASPNGTGDLHEQYF.

The chain recombines TRBV6-2 or TRBV6-3 with TRBJ2-7, with no clear D. Per the germline V gene, CDR1 is MNHEY and CDR2 is SVGEGT. The CDR3 has 14 residues. V lost 2 bases and J 3 bases, leaving 11 bases between the germline ends. The CDR3 is CASSYPRRIYEQYF. As DNA, the CDR3 is TGTGCCAGCAGTTACCCCAGGCGTATCTACGAGCAGTACTTC.

The rearrangement links TRBV5-1 to TRBJ1-3, with D maybe TRBD1 (6 bases). The length of the CDR3 is 15 residues. CDR1 is SGHRS and CDR2 is YFSETQ in the germline V gene. Between the trimmed V and J ends, which lost 4 bases and 4 bases, there was a span of 15 bases. The CDR3 is CASSEQGRSGNTIYF. DNA for the CDR3: TGCGCCAGCAGCGAACAGGGACGATCCGGAAACACCATATATTTT.

Remarks on this clone: A read error may produce the germline difference seen at one junction end. The CDR3 nucleotides read TGTGTCAGCAGCCCCACTAGCGGCTACAATGAGCAGTTCTTC. It is translated as CVSSPTSGYNEQFF. The chain has TRBV14 and TRBJ2-1; 8 nucleotides agree with TRBD2. The CDR3 contains 14 residues. Germline V gene sequence: CDR1 SGHDN, CDR2 FVKESK.

The CDR3 coding sequence is TGTGCCAGCAGCTCGGACAGCTATGGCTACACCTTC. It is translated as CASSSDSYGYTF. The rearrangement links TRBV28 to TRBJ1-2, with D tentatively TRBD1 (6 bases). The CDR3 has 12 residues. Germline assignment: CDR1 MDHEN and CDR2 SYDVKM. V was clipped by 6 bases and J by 4 bases, with 9 bases between them.

The CDR3 reads CASTSANTGELFF. In nucleotides, the CDR3 is TGTGCCAGCACCAGCGCGAACACCGGGGAGCTGTTTTTT. The chain couples TRBV27 to TRBJ2-2; D is unresolved. There are 13 residues in the CDR3. V lost 7 bases and J 0 bases, leaving 6 bases between the germline ends. The germline CDR1 and CDR2 sequences are MNHEY and SMNVEV (reference sequence).

This clone has just a few counts. The genes are TRBV5-8 and TRBJ1-1; D call uncertain. The CDR3 has 14 amino acids. From germline, CDR1 is SGHTS and CDR2 YDEGEE. V shed 1 base and J shed 0 bases, with 7 bases lying between them. CDR3 nucleotides: TGTGCCAGCAGCTTGCCGGGGTTGAACACTGAAGCTTTCTTT. Protein sequence: CASSLPGLNTEAFF.

The rearrangement uses TRBV3-1 (or the pseudogene TRBV3-2) and TRBJ2-7; 9 bases align to TRBD1. Germline V gives CDR1 LGHDT, CDR2 YNNKEL (reference sequence). Germline trimming cut 3 bases from V and 1 base from J; bases unmatched to any gene: 1. The CDR3 has 14 amino acids. CDR3 in DNA: TGTGCCAGCAGCCATGGACAGGGGTCCTACGAGCAGTACTTC. It yields the protein CASSHGQGSYEQYF.

V usage is TRBV27 and J usage is TRBJ2-1, with D perhaps TRBD2 (6 bases). V gave up 6 bases and J gave up 8 bases, with 17 bases separating them. In germline, CDR1 is MNHEY, CDR2 SMNVEV (reference sequence). The CDR3 length is 14 residues. CDR3 nucleotides: TGTGCCAGCAGCCCGGGGGTGAGGTACCATGAGCAGTTCTTC. Protein sequence: CASSPGVRYHEQFF.

The chain is built from TRBV9 and TRBJ1-4; the D gene is possibly TRBD1 (5 bases). The CDR3 spans 14 residues. From germline, CDR1 is SGDLS and CDR2 YYNGEE. The ends were cut back, 3 bases at V and 3 bases at J, with 9 bases in the middle. The CDR3 is CASSGGGPNEKLFF. Here the CDR3 DNA reads TGTGCCAGCAGCGGGGGCGGTCCTAATGAAAAACTGTTTTTT. Filled out from reference TRBV9 and TRBJ1-4, the complete variable domain reads DSGVTQTPKHLITATGQRVTLRCSPRSGDLSVYWYQQSLDQGLQFLIQYYNGEERAKGNILERFSAQQFPDLHSELNLSSLELGDSALYFCASSGGGPNEKLFFGSGTQLSVL.

The gene calls are TRBV27 and TRBJ2-3; TRBD2 matches 8 bases. Germline V CDR1 and CDR2: MNHEY, SMNVEV (reference sequence). This CDR3 has 13 residues. With V trimmed by 10 bases and J by 2 bases, 5 bases remained unmatched. CDR3 in amino acids: CAISGGTTDTQYF. DNA for the CDR3: TGTGCCATAAGCGGGGGAACCACAGATACGCAGTATTTT.

The chain employs TRBV6-5 and TRBJ1-1; no definite D call. Germline CDR1 MNHEY, CDR2 SVGAGI. Trimming stripped 7 bases from V and 8 bases from J, with 11 bases between. This CDR3 is built from 11 residues. CDR3: CASTQGGEAFF. The CDR3 nucleotides are TGTGCCAGCACCCAAGGAGGGGAAGCTTTCTTT.

The CDR3 protein is CASSLEWGGLFF. In DNA, the CDR3 is TGTGCCAGCAGCTTAGAATGGGGGGGACTATTCTTT. The chain recombines TRBV7-2 with TRBJ1-1; D possibly corresponds to TRBD1 (5 bases). In germline, CDR1 is SGHTA, CDR2 FQGNSA. V lost 1 base to trimming and J lost 14 bases, with 14 bases between them. CDR3 size: 12 residues. Drawing the rest from reference TRBV7-2 and TRBJ1-1, the complete variable domain is GAGVSQSPSNKVTEKGKDVELRCDPISGHTALYWYRQSLGQGLEFLIYFQGNSAPDKSGLPSDRFSAERTGGSVSTLTIQRTQQEDSAVYLCASSLEWGGLFFGQGTRLTVV.

The V gene is TRBV5-5, the J gene TRBJ2-3; maybe TRBD2 (6 bases). The CDR3 is made up of 15 amino acids. Germline lookup yields CDR1 SGHKS and CDR2 YYEKEE (reference sequence). Trimming removed 0 bases from V and 5 bases from J, with 13 bases in between. The CDR3 DNA is TGTGCCAGCAGCTTGGCTGAAACGGGGGTAGATACGCAGTATTTT. Its protein is CASSLAETGVDTQYF.

In its sample, this clone was seen a few times. J is TRBJ1-5 and V is TRBV2; D unclear. This CDR3 is built from 13 residues. Looked up from germline, CDR1 is SNHLY and CDR2 is FYNNEI. V was clipped by 7 bases and J by 5 bases, with 12 bases between them. CDR3 sequence (DNA): TGTGCCAGCACTTATCAAGCCGATCAGCCCCAGCATTTT. This encodes CASTYQADQPQHF.

This clone was seen once. DNA for the CDR3: TGTGCCAGCAGTCGAGCGGGAGTGCGAGCAGATACGCAGTATTTT. Protein product: CASSRAGVRADTQYF. This chain links TRBV27 with TRBJ2-3; 8 bases map to TRBD2. The ends lost 5 bases at V and 4 bases at J; junction bases unmatched: 8. CDR1 is MNHEY, CDR2 SMNVEV, per germline (reference sequence). The CDR3 runs 15 residues.

The table lists this clone with a count of one. V usage is TRBV28 and J usage is TRBJ2-7; 7 bases map to TRBD2. Germline loops: CDR1 MDHEN, CDR2 SYDVKM. The CDR3 has 13 amino acids. V lost 11 bases to trimming and J lost 5 bases; unmatched junction nucleotides: 12. The CDR3 reads CAGSGGGAHEQYF. The DNA for the CDR3 is TGTGCCGGGTCCGGGGGAGGGGCGCACGAGCAGTACTTC.

The J gene is TRBJ1-1, the V gene TRBV30, with 9 bases fitting TRBD1. This CDR3 has 14 residues. V was clipped by 4 bases and J by 4 bases; unmatched bases: 7. Germline V gene data show CDR1 as GTSNPN and CDR2 as SVGIG (reference sequence). CDR3 residues: CAWMWDRVSTEAFF. The CDR3 nucleotides are TGTGCCTGGATGTGGGACAGGGTCTCCACTGAAGCTTTCTTT. Looking up the rest from reference TRBV30 and TRBJ1-1 gives the full variable domain: SQTIHQWPATLVQPVGSPLSLECTVEGTSNPNLYWYRQAAGRGLQLLFYSVGIGQISSEVPQNLSASRPQDRQFILSSKKLLLSDSGFYLCAWMWDRVSTEAFFGQGTRLTVV.

This chain uses TRBV19 with TRBJ1-3, with unresolved D. V was trimmed by 5 bases and J by 4 bases, leaving 6 bases between them. The CDR3 totals 12 residues. Germline loops: CDR1 LNHDA, CDR2 SQIVND (reference sequence). The CDR3 loop reads CASSSVGNTIYF. Here the CDR3 DNA reads TGTGCCAGTAGTTCGGTCGGAAACACCATATATTTT.

The chain combines TRBV7-8 with TRBJ1-4, with TRBD1 identical over 8 bases. V lost 5 bases and J lost 8; bases outside the gene matches: 7. This CDR3 contains 14 residues. CDR1 is SGHVS and CDR2 is FQNEAQ in the germline V gene. The CDR3 coding sequence is TGTGCCAGCAGCCTCGGACAGGGTGCCGAAAAACTGTTTTTT. Its translation is CASSLGQGAEKLFF.

The V and J genes are TRBV5-1 and TRBJ2-1; 9 bases are a match to TRBD2. Germline assignment: CDR1 SGHRS and CDR2 YFSETQ. The junction had 12 bases not matched to a gene; V was cut back by 7 bases and J by 10 bases. This CDR3 is built from 14 residues. CDR3 coding DNA: TGCGCCAGCTGGAACAGCGGGGGGAAAGGGGAGCAGTTCTTC. This encodes CASWNSGGKGEQFF.

The rearrangement uses TRBV7-9 and TRBJ1-4; maybe TRBD1 (6 bases). Per the germline V gene, CDR1 is SEHNR and CDR2 is FQNEAQ (reference sequence). This CDR3 is built from 15 residues. Trimming cost V 2 bases and J 8 bases, with 15 bases left between them. The CDR3 region is CASSLSIQGGEKLFF. In nucleotides, the CDR3 is TGTGCCAGCAGCTTAAGTATACAGGGAGGGGAAAAACTGTTTTTT.

This clone was counted many times. V usage is TRBV7-3 and J usage is TRBJ2-7; possibly TRBD2 for D (6 bases). V was cut by 5 bases and J by 2 bases, with 13 bases left in between. CDR3 length: 14 residues. CDR1 is SGHTA, CDR2 FQGTGA, per germline. The CDR3, as DNA: TGTGCCAGCAGCCCCCCGGGCGGGACCTACGAGCAGTACTTC. Protein product: CASSPPGGTYEQYF. Looking up the rest from reference TRBV7-3 and TRBJ2-7 gives the full variable domain: GAGVSQTPSNKVTEKGKYVELRCDPISGHTALYWYRQSLGQGPEFLIYFQGTGAADDSGLPNDRFFAVRPEGSVSTLKIQRTERGDSAVYLCASSPPGGTYEQYFGPGTRLTVT.